Below are 5 T cell receptor beta chains sequenced from a single sample in a study of T cell responses to AZD1222 COVID-19 vaccine. Method: immunoSEQ multiplex PCR; TCRdb's copy keeps in-frame clones and lacks some. The repertoire includes under 200,000 clones, less than 95% of them detected once, and about 0.6% sits in the top ten. The source was peripheral blood, collected on day 0 of AZD1222 vaccination. The receptors shown here come from an adult in good health.

V is TRBV18 and J is TRBJ1-1; D is uncertain. Trimming stripped 8 bases from V and 7 bases from J, with 14 bases between. The V gene's germline CDR1 is KGHSH and CDR2 LQKENI. The CDR3 is 12 amino acids. The CDR3 region has the DNA TGTGCCAGCCGCAACAAGATGGATGAAGCTTTCTTT. Translating gives CASRNKMDEAFF.

The rearrangement links TRBV10-1 to TRBJ2-3, with 12 bases matching TRBD2. V shed 5 bases, J shed 3 bases, and the junction held 3 bases outside the gene matches. CDR3 length: 15 residues. The germline CDR1 and CDR2 sequences are WNHNN and SYGVQD (reference sequence). CDR3 DNA sequence: TGCGCCAGCAGTCAACTAGCGGGAGGTACAGATACGCAGTATTTT. It yields the protein CASSQLAGGTDTQYF.

This rearrangement joins TRBV6-5 to TRBJ2-5, with 8 bases fitting TRBD2. With V trimmed by 6 bases and J by 2 bases, 8 bases remained unmatched. The CDR3 loop spans 15 amino acids. Per the germline V gene, CDR1 is MNHEY and CDR2 is SVGAGI. The CDR3 sequence is CASRKVAGRQETQYF. The CDR3, as DNA: TGTGCCAGCAGAAAGGTAGCGGGGCGACAAGAGACCCAGTACTTC.

The CDR3 protein is CASSTGLEWPGELFF. The CDR3 DNA reads as TGTGCCAGTAGTACAGGACTAGAGTGGCCCGGGGAGCTGTTTTTT. The rearrangement links TRBV19 to TRBJ2-2; 7 bases map to TRBD2. There are 15 residues in the CDR3. Per the germline V gene, CDR1 is LNHDA and CDR2 is SQIVND (reference sequence). V was pared by 4 bases and J by 6 bases, with 8 bases of the junction left unmatched.

The chain links TRBV2 to TRBJ1-5, with TRBD1 as a possible D gene (6 bases). The CDR3 covers 13 residues. Trimming shortened V by 11 bases and J by 5 bases, and 16 bases separated the two germline ends. Germline CDR1 SNHLY, CDR2 FYNNEI. The CDR3 here is CAGTDRWDQPQHF. In DNA, the CDR3 is TGTGCCGGGACCGACAGGTGGGATCAGCCCCAGCATTTT.